This TCR beta chain originates from a study of blood T cell repertoires in COVID-19. The CDR3 runs 17 residues. Trimming removed 0 bases at V and 1 base at J, with 14 bases between. Germline lookup yields CDR1 SGDLS and CDR2 YYNGEE. The protocol was immunoSEQ multiplex PCR, while the TCRdb copy is restricted to in-frame clones and leaves out a portion. The data contain approximately 190,000 clones, around 76% of them singletons. Sequenced sample: peripheral blood. The TCR originated in a woman between 55 and 75 years old with COVID-19, enrolled during active disease. The chain combines TRBV9 with TRBJ1-3, with a possible D match to TRBD1 (5 bases). CDR3 DNA: TGTGCCAGCAGCGTAGCTGGACAACCGACATCTGGAAACACCATATATTTT. Translating it yields CASSVAGQPTSGNTIYF. Using reference TRBV9 and TRBJ1-3 for the parts outside the CDR3, the full variable domain is DSGVTQTPKHLITATGQRVTLRCSPRSGDLSVYWYQQSLDQGLQFLIQYYNGEERAKGNILERFSAQQFPDLHSELNLSSLELGDSALYFCASSVAGQPTSGNTIYFGEGSWLTVV.